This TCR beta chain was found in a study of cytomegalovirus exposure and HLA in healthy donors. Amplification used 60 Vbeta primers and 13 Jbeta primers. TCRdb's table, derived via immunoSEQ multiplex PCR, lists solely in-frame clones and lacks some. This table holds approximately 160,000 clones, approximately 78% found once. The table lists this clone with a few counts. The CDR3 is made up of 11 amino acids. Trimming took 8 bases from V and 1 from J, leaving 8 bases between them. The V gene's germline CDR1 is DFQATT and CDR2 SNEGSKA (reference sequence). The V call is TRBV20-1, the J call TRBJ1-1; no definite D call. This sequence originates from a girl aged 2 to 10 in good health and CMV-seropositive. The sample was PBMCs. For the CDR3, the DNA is TGCAGTCTTAGTTCGAACACTGAAGCTTTCTTT. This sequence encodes CSLSSNTEAFF.